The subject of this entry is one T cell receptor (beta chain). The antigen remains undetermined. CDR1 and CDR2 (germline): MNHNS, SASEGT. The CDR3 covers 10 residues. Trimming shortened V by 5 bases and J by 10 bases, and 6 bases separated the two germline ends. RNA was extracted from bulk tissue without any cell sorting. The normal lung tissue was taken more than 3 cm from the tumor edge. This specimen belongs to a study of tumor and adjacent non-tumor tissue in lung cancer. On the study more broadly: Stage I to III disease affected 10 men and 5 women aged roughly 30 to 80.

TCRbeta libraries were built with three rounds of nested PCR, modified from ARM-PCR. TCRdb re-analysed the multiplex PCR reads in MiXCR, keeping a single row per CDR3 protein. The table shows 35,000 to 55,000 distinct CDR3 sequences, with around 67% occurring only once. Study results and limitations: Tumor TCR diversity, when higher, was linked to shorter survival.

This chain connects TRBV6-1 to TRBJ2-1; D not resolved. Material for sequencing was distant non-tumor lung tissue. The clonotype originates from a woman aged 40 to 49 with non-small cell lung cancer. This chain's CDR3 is CASSNYEQFF. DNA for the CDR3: TGTGCCAGCAGTAACTACGAGCAGTTCTTC.